Below, 7 T cell receptor beta chains from the same sample are listed, as sequenced in a study of CD8 T cells in ankylosing spondylitis. Broader study findings: Several highly homologous variants made up a TCR beta motif, and this motif appeared characteristic of ankylosing spondylitis blood.

TCRdb reprocessed the 5' RACE reads via MiXCR and lists one record per CDR3 protein. Of more than 650,000 distinct CDR3 sequences in the sample, around 11% were seen once. Antigens of these TCRs are unknown. Sequencing input: blood, either unsorted or a sorted T cell fraction (not recorded which). The receptors come from a male donor with ankylosing spondylitis.

There are many counts of this clonotype. The CDR3 nucleotides are TGTGCCAGCAGCTCATCAGGGGGCGAGCAGTACTTC. Its translation: CASSSSGGEQYF. V gene TRBV7-2 combines with J gene TRBJ2-7; 7 nucleotides align to TRBD1. V lost 4 bases to trimming and J lost 6 bases; unmatched junction nucleotides: 3. This CDR3 has 12 residues. The germline gives CDR1 SGHTA, CDR2 FQGNSA.

CDR3 DNA sequence: TGTGCCACCAGCAGAGATCTTGGAACATCCTATGGCTACACCTTC. Protein sequence: CATSRDLGTSYGYTF. The chain combines TRBV15 with TRBJ1-2; no reliable D call. V lost 0 bases and J lost 4, with 12 bases in between. Germline values: CDR1 LNHNV, CDR2 YYDKDF (reference sequence). This CDR3 contains 15 residues.

In this sample, this clonotype turned up many times. The chain is built from TRBV29-1 and TRBJ2-5, with a tentative D call TRBD2 (7 bases). CDR1 is SQVTM and CDR2 is ANQGSEA in the germline V gene. Trimming removed 3 bases at V and 5 bases at J, with 16 bases between. The CDR3 extends over 14 amino acids. CDR3 in amino acids: CSVDSGGRGETQYF. CDR3 in DNA: TGCAGCGTTGACTCCGGGGGGCGAGGGGAGACCCAGTACTTC.

This clonotype was seen only a few times. The V call is TRBV27, the J call TRBJ1-6; no firm D call. The CDR3 loop spans 17 amino acids. Germline-derived CDR1 and CDR2 are MNHEY and SMNVEV (reference sequence). Trimming shortened V by 3 bases and J by 7 bases, and 19 bases separated the two germline ends. CDR3 region: CASSFRPAGLDNSPLHF. The DNA for the CDR3 is TGTGCCAGCAGTTTCCGCCCGGCCGGGCTCGACAATTCACCCCTCCACTTT.

This clonotype has only a few counts. CDR3 in DNA: TGCAGTGCCCCTGTTCCCGGACTCCACTACAATGAGCAGTTCTTC. The encoded protein is CSAPVPGLHYNEQFF. This chain joins TRBV20-1 and TRBJ2-1, with TRBD2 as a possible D gene (5 bases). Germline-derived CDR1 and CDR2 are DFQATT and SNEGSKA (reference sequence). The CDR3 length is 15 residues. Trimming pared 6 bases from V and 3 bases from J, leaving 18 bases between.

This rearrangement joins TRBV20-1 to TRBJ2-4; 7 bases are a match to TRBD1. CDR3 length equals 12 residues. Germline trimming cut 5 bases from V and 6 bases from J; bases unmatched to any gene: 4. In germline, CDR1 is DFQATT, CDR2 SNEGSKA (reference sequence). CDR3 DNA: TGCAGTGCTCGACAGGGTGGAAACATTCAGTACTTC. This translates into CSARQGGNIQYF.

This chain links TRBV5-1 with TRBJ2-2, with D possibly matching TRBD1 (5 bases). The CDR3 is 14 residues long. V was clipped by 4 bases and J by 1 base, with 8 bases between them. Germline V gives CDR1 SGHRS, CDR2 YFSETQ. This chain's CDR3 is CASSGGQNTGELFF. Here the CDR3 DNA reads TGCGCCAGCAGCGGCGGACAGAACACCGGGGAGCTGTTTTTT.